The 8 T cell receptor beta chains below all came from one sample that was sequenced in a study of T cells after yellow fever vaccination. TCRdb re-derived calls from the 5' RACE reads in MiXCR, one entry per CDR3 protein. The table lists nearly 550,000 distinct CDR3 sequences, less than 20% of them singletons, with approximately 14% in the top ten. This material consisted of PBMCs, taken 15 days after the yellow fever booster vaccination. These receptors were taken from a man younger than 45 who received the YFV17D yellow fever vaccine.

The chain couples TRBV5-1 to TRBJ1-6, with D perhaps TRBD1 (6 bases). CDR1 and CDR2 from the germline V gene are SGHRS and YFSETQ. The CDR3 consists of 17 residues. The ends were cut back, 1 base at V and 7 bases at J, with 18 bases in the middle. The CDR3 region is CASSLIVAGEGNSPLHF. The CDR3 DNA is TGCGCCAGCAGCTTGATCGTAGCAGGGGAGGGGAATTCACCCCTCCACTTT.

In this sample, this clonotype turned up a few times. V and J are TRBV12-3 or TRBV12-4 and TRBJ2-1, with D possibly matching TRBD2 (6 bases). The CDR3 sequence is 16 residues long. V was pared by 7 bases and J by 9 bases, with 25 bases between. For the CDR3, the DNA is TGTGCCAGCAACCTCTTACCGGGAGCTATGAGCGGTGAGCAGTTCTTC. Translating gives CASNLLPGAMSGEQFF.

In this sample, this clonotype turned up a few times. V gene TRBV5-1 combines with J gene TRBJ2-1; D is uncertain. Trimming cost V 1 base and J 6 bases, with 14 bases left between them. CDR1 is SGHRS and CDR2 is YFSETQ in the germline V gene. The CDR3 is 15 amino acids. The CDR3 is CASSLMVNSPNEQFF. The DNA for the CDR3 is TGCGCCAGCAGCTTGATGGTTAATAGCCCCAATGAGCAGTTCTTC. Full variable domain (outside the CDR3, taken from reference TRBV5-1 and TRBJ2-1): KAGVTQTPRYLIKTRGQQVTLSCSPISGHRSVSWYQQTPGQGLQFLFEYFSETQRNKGNFPGRFSGRQFSNSRSEMNVSTLELGDSALYLCASSLMVNSPNEQFFGPGTRLTVL.

The chain has TRBV30 and TRBJ2-5; D call uncertain. This CDR3 is built from 13 residues. The germline V gene encodes CDR1 GTSNPN and CDR2 SVGIG (reference sequence). V was trimmed by 0 bases and J by 2 bases, leaving 7 bases between them. CDR3 nucleotides: TGTGCCTGGAGTGTACTACAGCAAGAGACCCAGTACTTC. As protein: CAWSVLQQETQYF.

The chain uses TRBV7-6 and TRBJ2-1; D may correspond to TRBD1 or TRBD2 (6 bases each). The V gene's germline CDR1 is SGHVS and CDR2 FNYEAQ. This CDR3 spans 14 amino acids. V was clipped by 3 bases and J by 8 bases, with 14 bases between them. The CDR3 sequence: CASSFGGLPDEQFF. The CDR3 DNA reads as TGTGCCAGCAGCTTCGGGGGCTTACCGGATGAGCAGTTCTTC.

This clonotype showed up just a few times. V gene TRBV7-9 combines with J gene TRBJ2-7; D possibly corresponds to TRBD2 (5 bases). CDR1 is SEHNR and CDR2 is FQNEAQ in the germline V gene (reference sequence). Trimming took off 8 bases at V and 1 base at J, with 12 bases between the two ends. The CDR3 contains 13 residues. CDR3 loop: CASGGWESYEQYF. CDR3 nucleotide sequence: TGTGCCAGCGGAGGTTGGGAGTCCTACGAGCAGTACTTC.

The rearrangement uses TRBV27 and TRBJ2-2; the match to TRBD1 covers 11 bases. Germline V gene sequence: CDR1 MNHEY, CDR2 SMNVEV (reference sequence). The CDR3 sequence is 16 residues long. The trim removed 8 bases at V and 0 bases at J, leaving 5 bases unmatched. CDR3 in DNA: TGTGCCAGCGGAAAGGGACAGGGGGCGAACACCGGGGAGCTGTTTTTT. This gives the protein CASGKGQGANTGELFF.

The rearrangement links TRBV7-2 to TRBJ2-2, with TRBD2 matching 8 bases. Germline CDR1 reads SGHTA; CDR2 reads FQGNSA. The CDR3 totals 17 residues. Trimming took 2 bases from V and 6 from J; bases not matched to a gene: 11. The CDR3 loop reads CASSLQSGLAGAGELFF. The DNA of the CDR3 is TGTGCCAGCAGCTTACAATCGGGGCTAGCGGGTGCCGGGGAGCTGTTTTTT.